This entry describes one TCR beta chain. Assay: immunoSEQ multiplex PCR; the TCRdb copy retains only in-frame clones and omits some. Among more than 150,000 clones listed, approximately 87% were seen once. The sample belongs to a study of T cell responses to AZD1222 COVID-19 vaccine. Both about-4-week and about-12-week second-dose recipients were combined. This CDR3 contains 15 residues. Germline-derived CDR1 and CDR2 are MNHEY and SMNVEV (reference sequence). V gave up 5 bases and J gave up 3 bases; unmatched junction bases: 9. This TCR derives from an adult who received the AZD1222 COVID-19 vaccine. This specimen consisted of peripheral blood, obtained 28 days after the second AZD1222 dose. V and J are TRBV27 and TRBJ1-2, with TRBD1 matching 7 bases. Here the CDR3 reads CASSILGQAHYGYTF. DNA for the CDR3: TGTGCCAGCAGTATTCTCGGACAGGCCCACTATGGCTACACCTTC.